This T cell receptor beta chain was obtained from a study of patients and donors after allogeneic stem cell transplantation. The germline gives CDR1 KGHDR, CDR2 SFDVKD. There are 18 residues in the CDR3. V lost 2 bases, J lost 9 bases, and 12 bases stayed unmatched. TCRdb re-called the RT-PCR reads with MiXCR, one entry per CDR3 protein. Of approximately 200,000 distinct CDR3 sequences in the sample, around 41% were seen once. Sequenced: blood, either unsorted or a sorted T cell fraction (not recorded which). The origin of this receptor is a human donor who was either an allogeneic HSCT recipient or a stem cell or donor lymphocyte infusion donor (not recorded which). It is not recorded whose cells these are; they may come from a transplant donor. The J gene is TRBJ2-1, the V gene TRBV24-1; 13 bases match TRBD2. CDR3 residues: CATSDSRLAGGGYAEQFF. The CDR3 coding sequence is TGTGCCACCAGTGATTCCCGACTAGCGGGAGGAGGTTACGCTGAGCAGTTCTTC.